This entry is about one T cell receptor (beta chain). In the study's own analysis: Estimates of nucleated cell counts were drawn from the amplification of reference gene primers. Using immunoSEQ multiplex PCR, the repertoire was profiled, and TCRdb retains in-frame clones only, with some absent. V and J calls and clone size are those listed in that table; D and trimming were worked out from the DNA. Of about 220,000 clones in the sample, approximately 79% were seen once. This specimen belongs to a study of blood T cell repertoires in COVID-19. Turning to the study itself: Sites in the United States, Italy and Spain provided acute and convalescent COVID-19 samples. T cells, B-cell-depleted T cells, or PBMCs supplied cDNA or gDNA.

CDR1 and CDR2 from the germline V gene are LGHNA and YSLEER. The CDR3 sequence is 16 residues long. The V end lost 1 base, the J end lost 8 bases, and 17 bases lay between the germline ends. The chain couples TRBV4-3 to TRBJ1-4; weak D call: TRBD1 (5 bases). Sequences were obtained from peripheral blood. The TCR sequence derives from a human donor in a cohort sampled during active COVID-19. The CDR3 sequence: CASSQGSRLEGEKLFF. The CDR3 coding sequence is TGCGCCAGCAGCCAAGGAAGTAGATTGGAGGGGGAAAAACTGTTTTTT.